This T cell receptor beta chain derives from a study of blood T cell repertoires in COVID-19 (dated by TCRdb to about 2020). In the study overall: Samples covering the acute and convalescent phases of COVID-19 were provided by collaborators in the United States, Italy and Spain. The prospective study material was composed of cDNA or gDNA derived from T cells, B-cell-depleted T cells, or PBMCs. Deeply sampled blood TCRbeta repertoires from subjects exposed to, actively infected with, or recovered from COVID-19 were included in the dataset. The repertoires were made available in a free public database intended to serve as a resource for research on the immune response to SARS-CoV-2. The samples were drawn from the first 160 participants of the ongoing ImmuneRACE study and from under 1,500 subjects provided by 6 global collaborators. A de-identified subject ID, COVID-19 status, age in years and sex were almost always included in the sample metadata. Where HLA class I and class II types were available, the types were taken from metadata supplied by the sample provider, not from assay-based typing. Results the study describes overall, beyond this receptor: Clinical and demographic metadata were provided uncurated, with the amount varying by source and participant.

TCRbeta CDR3 regions were amplified from genomic DNA using the immunoSEQ Assay, a bias-controlled multiplex PCR. In the authors' own workflow: The number of nucleated cells in each sample was estimated by amplification of reference gene primers within the assay. To quantify the absolute abundance of each unique TCRbeta CDR3 rearrangement, sequence reads were collapsed and filtered. For each sample, productive Simpson clonality was calculated by taking the square root of Simpson's diversity index across productive rearrangements. Imported from immuneACCESS, the table was reduced by TCRdb to in-frame sequences with V and J called. These copies leave out some clones; in studies compared against another copy, an unresolved V gene accounts for under half, and the cause of the remainder is not known. The D gene and trimming were derived from the DNA, and the V and J assignments and clone size from that table. Within this sample are 330,000 or so clones, with roughly 84% of them counted one time only. Under 3% of the sample is in the top ten clones.

Comments on this clone: Its cognate antigen has yet to be identified. Base qualities were left out, and no much larger clone turns up one base away.

The CDR3 runs 17 amino acids, cysteine and phenylalanine included. Of all the DNA, just the CDR3 is kept, 51 bases in frame from base 1. Germline trimming: 8 bases from V, 0 bases from J; junction bases outside gene matches: 7. The germline V gene sets CDR1 to SGHRS and CDR2 to YFSETQ. Enrolling through a virtual design, the prospective study's participants ranged in age from about 18 to 100 years and lived across roughly 24 United States geographic areas. To assign participants to cohorts, the prospective study relied on clinical history that participants themselves reported in a screening survey and a study questionnaire. Recovered participants in ImmuneRACE Cohort 3 were defined as having two consecutive negative NP/OP PCR tests, clearance from a healthcare professional, or resolution of symptoms. In the prospective study, whole blood, serum and a nasopharyngeal or oropharyngeal swab were collected from each participant by mobile phlebotomists. Additional blood draws and questionnaires over an approximately two-month period could optionally be provided by prospective study participants. Before DNA extraction, prospective study blood samples were shipped either frozen or at room temperature.

The receptor chain draws on TRBV5-1 and TRBJ2-1, and TRBD2 aligns with 14 junction nucleotides. The clonotype comes from a woman in her twenties or thirties who had recovered from COVID-19. The sequenced material came from PBMCs or T cells enriched from blood (not recorded which). CDR3 sequence: CASTTSGGVSSYNEQFF. The DNA is as follows: TGCGCCAGTACGACTAGCGGGGGGGTAAGCTCCTACAATGAGCAGTTCTTC.